The rows below give T cell receptor beta chains drawn from one sample of a study of human T cells and chemical hapten exposure. A single record per CDR3 protein comes from TCRdb applying MiXCR to the RACE reads. The repertoire includes about 270,000 distinct CDR3 sequences, approximately 8% of them detected once, and more than 1% sits in the top ten. The sample in question was whole blood, obtained in connection with sensitization to the hapten diphenylcyclopropenone (DPC). These receptors originate from a man between 18 and 35 years old with alopecia areata. Some clones in this sample may be carry-over from other donors' samples. Each CDR3 is given with its conserved first and last residue. D genes are given only for firm matches. Expanded clones get a size class; other rows say once, few or many, or leave the size out.

j_call: TRBJ1-4; v_call: TRBV20-1; cdr3_length: 11; clone_size: few; d_call: .; cdr3_aa: CSARRGEKLFF; cdr3_nt: TGCAGTGCTAGACGGGGGGAAAAACTGTTTTTT
j_call: TRBJ1-5; v_call: TRBV19; cdr3_length: 15; clone_size: .; d_call: TRBD1; cdr3_aa: CASSVGQGSRQPQHF; cdr3_nt: TGTGCCAGTAGTGTGGGACAGGGATCTCGACAGCCCCAGCATTTT
j_call: TRBJ2-5; v_call: TRBV4-1; cdr3_length: 13; clone_size: .; d_call: .; cdr3_aa: CASRDRNQETQYF; cdr3_nt: TGCGCCAGCAGGGACAGAAACCAAGAGACCCAGTACTTC
j_call: TRBJ1-5; v_call: TRBV28; cdr3_length: 15; clone_size: many; d_call: .; cdr3_aa: CASTSLLGQTQPQHF; cdr3_nt: TGTGCCAGCACTTCTCTGTTGGGACAAACTCAGCCCCAGCATTTT
j_call: TRBJ1-5; v_call: TRBV2; cdr3_length: 14; clone_size: .; d_call: .; cdr3_aa: CASSERSGSRAQHF; cdr3_nt: TGTGCCAGCAGTGAACGGTCCGGCTCTCGGGCCCAGCATTTT
j_call: TRBJ2-3; v_call: TRBV27; cdr3_length: 16; clone_size: few; d_call: .; cdr3_aa: CASSRPGGQSIRTQYF; cdr3_nt: TGTGCCAGCAGTCGCCCGGGCGGACAGAGTATTCGTACGCAGTATTTT
j_call: TRBJ2-3; v_call: TRBV4-3; cdr3_length: 17; clone_size: .; d_call: .; cdr3_aa: CASSQDSGSSFWDTQYF; cdr3_nt: TGCGCCAGCAGCCAAGATTCGGGCTCCAGCTTTTGGGATACGCAGTATTTT
j_call: TRBJ1-1; v_call: TRBV7-9; cdr3_length: 15; clone_size: few; d_call: .; cdr3_aa: CASSLAFLDGTEAFF; cdr3_nt: TGTGCCAGCAGCTTAGCCTTTCTTGACGGGACTGAAGCTTTCTTT
j_call: TRBJ2-3; v_call: TRBV28; cdr3_length: 13; clone_size: many; d_call: .; cdr3_aa: CASRTPSSYTQYF; cdr3_nt: TGTGCCAGCAGAACCCCTAGCTCTTATACGCAGTATTTT
j_call: TRBJ1-2; v_call: TRBV28; cdr3_length: 14; clone_size: many; d_call: .; cdr3_aa: CASSIPFMSAGYTF; cdr3_nt: TGTGCCAGCAGCATCCCCTTTATGTCGGCTGGCTACACCTTC
j_call: TRBJ2-5; v_call: TRBV7-2; cdr3_length: 15; clone_size: many; d_call: TRBD2; cdr3_aa: CASSLLAGFQETQYF; cdr3_nt: TGTGCCAGCAGCTTACTAGCGGGGTTCCAAGAGACCCAGTACTTC
j_call: TRBJ1-2; v_call: TRBV29-1; cdr3_length: 10; clone_size: few; d_call: .; cdr3_aa: CSVQASGYTF; cdr3_nt: TGCAGCGTCCAGGCCTCCGGCTACACCTTC
j_call: TRBJ1-1; v_call: TRBV7-2; cdr3_length: 14; clone_size: .; d_call: TRBD1; cdr3_aa: CASSQTTGAVEAFF; cdr3_nt: TGTGCCAGCAGCCAGACGACAGGGGCTGTTGAAGCTTTCTTT
j_call: TRBJ1-6; v_call: TRBV6-2/TRBV6-3; cdr3_length: 13; clone_size: .; d_call: .; cdr3_aa: CASRLPSTSALHF; cdr3_nt: TGTGCCAGCAGACTACCCTCGACATCCGCTTTACACTTT
j_call: TRBJ2-7; v_call: TRBV28; cdr3_length: 18; clone_size: .; d_call: TRBD1; cdr3_aa: CASSSPGTGTAFTYEQYF; cdr3_nt: TGTGCCAGCAGTTCCCCCGGAACCGGGACAGCCTTTACCTACGAGCAGTACTTC
j_call: TRBJ1-1; v_call: TRBV5-6; cdr3_length: 13; clone_size: many; d_call: .; cdr3_aa: CASSLWGYTEAFF; cdr3_nt: TGTGCCAGCAGCTTGTGGGGGTACACTGAAGCCTTCTTT
j_call: TRBJ1-6; v_call: TRBV28; cdr3_length: 12; clone_size: many; d_call: .; cdr3_aa: CASTSSNSPLHF; cdr3_nt: TGTGCCAGCACCAGTTCCAATTCACCCCTCCACTTT
j_call: TRBJ2-3; v_call: TRBV15; cdr3_length: 14; clone_size: few; d_call: .; cdr3_aa: CATSRAPRGDTQYF; cdr3_nt: TGTGCCACCAGCAGAGCCCCTAGGGGAGATACGCAGTATTTT
j_call: TRBJ2-1; v_call: TRBV29-1; cdr3_length: 13; clone_size: few; d_call: .; cdr3_aa: CSVVRISYNEQFF; cdr3_nt: TGCAGCGTTGTTCGGATTTCCTACAATGAGCAGTTCTTC
j_call: TRBJ2-4; v_call: TRBV6-2/TRBV6-3; cdr3_length: 17; clone_size: few; d_call: .; cdr3_aa: CASSYDIAGDTKNIQYF; cdr3_nt: TGTGCCAGCAGTTATGACATTGCCGGGGACACTAAAAACATTCAGTACTTC
j_call: TRBJ1-1; v_call: TRBV27; cdr3_length: 14; clone_size: .; d_call: TRBD1; cdr3_aa: CASSLPGTVHEAFF; cdr3_nt: TGTGCCAGCAGTTTACCGGGGACAGTCCATGAAGCTTTCTTT
j_call: TRBJ2-6; v_call: TRBV10-3; cdr3_length: 19; clone_size: many; d_call: TRBD2; cdr3_aa: CAISDQAAGVTSGANVLTF; cdr3_nt: TGTGCCATCAGTGATCAGGCGGCGGGGGTGACTTCTGGGGCCAACGTCCTGACTTTC